These 5 T cell receptor beta chains originate from one sample sequenced in a study of blood T cell repertoires in COVID-19. Only in-frame clones appear in the TCRdb table, and some are missing; sequencing was by immunoSEQ multiplex PCR. Among some 89,000 clones listed, about nine tenths were seen once. The sequenced sample consisted of peripheral blood. The receptors originated from a man aged 55-75 years with acute or convalescent COVID-19.

This chain links TRBV28 with TRBJ2-5; 10 nucleotides agree with TRBD1. Per the germline V gene, CDR1 is MDHEN and CDR2 is SYDVKM. The length of the CDR3 is 16 residues. With 5 bases clipped from V and 3 bases from J, the junction kept 9 bases outside the gene matches. The CDR3 nucleotides are TGTGCCAGCAGTCTAAACGGACAGGGGGTAAAAGAGACCCAGTACTTC. It translates to CASSLNGQGVKETQYF.

V is TRBV5-1 and J is TRBJ2-6; D is uncertain. With 4 bases removed from V and 4 bases from J, the gap between germline ends came to 3 bases. The CDR3 is made up of 12 amino acids. Germline CDR1 SGHRS, CDR2 YFSETQ. Here the CDR3 reads CASSSGANVLTF. The CDR3 DNA sequence: TGCGCCAGCAGCAGCGGGGCCAACGTCCTGACTTTC.

The CDR3 loop reads CASSHDSYTEAFF. Written as DNA, the CDR3 is TGTGCCAGCAGCCACGACAGTTACACTGAAGCTTTCTTT. The chain employs TRBV11-1 and TRBJ1-1, with D possibly matching TRBD1 (5 bases). The CDR3 length is 13 residues. Germline CDR1 and CDR2: SGHAT and FQDESV (reference sequence). V was clipped by 5 bases and J by 3 bases, with 10 bases between them.

This chain links TRBV5-1 with TRBJ2-1; 13 bases map to TRBD2. The CDR3 totals 15 residues. The V gene end was trimmed by 2 bases and the J gene end by 9 bases; junction bases not matched to a gene: 5. CDR1 SGHRS and CDR2 YFSETQ come from the germline V gene. The CDR3 region has the DNA TGCGCCAGCAGCTTACTAGCGGGGGGGCAGGGTGAGCAGTTCTTC. It translates to CASSLLAGGQGEQFF.

This rearrangement joins TRBV5-1 to TRBJ2-3, with a tentative D call TRBD1 (5 bases). Germline CDR1 is SGHRS and CDR2 is YFSETQ. V dropped 2 bases and J dropped 0 bases, with 10 bases sitting between them. The CDR3 loop spans 15 amino acids. DNA of the CDR3: TGCGCCAGCAGCTTATTAGGGGTTAGCACAGATACGCAGTATTTT. Translation: CASSLLGVSTDTQYF.